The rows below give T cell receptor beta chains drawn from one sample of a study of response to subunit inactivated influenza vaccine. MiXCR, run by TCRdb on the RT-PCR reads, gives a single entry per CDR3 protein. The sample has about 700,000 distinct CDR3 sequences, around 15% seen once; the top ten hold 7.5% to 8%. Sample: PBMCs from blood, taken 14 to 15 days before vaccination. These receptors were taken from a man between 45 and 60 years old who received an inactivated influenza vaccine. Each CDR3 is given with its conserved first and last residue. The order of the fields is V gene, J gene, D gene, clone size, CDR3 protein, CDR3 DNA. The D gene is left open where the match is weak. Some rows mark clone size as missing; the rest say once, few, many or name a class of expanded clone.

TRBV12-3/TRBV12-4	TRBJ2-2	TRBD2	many	CASIVVAGETPNTGELFF	TGTGCCAGCATAGTGGTAGCGGGGGAGACCCCGAACACCGGGGAGCTGTTTTTT
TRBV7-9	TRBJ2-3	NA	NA	CAIRPRTDTQYF	TGTGCCATCAGGCCTCGCACAGATACGCAGTATTTT
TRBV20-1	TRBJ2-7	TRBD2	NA	CSATGLAGGPVYEQYF	TGCAGTGCTACAGGACTAGCGGGAGGGCCGGTGTACGAGCAGTACTTC
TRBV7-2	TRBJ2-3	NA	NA	CASSLQFTDTQYF	TGTGCCAGCAGCCTACAATTCACAGATACGCAGTATTTT
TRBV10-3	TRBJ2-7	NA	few	CAISESDGPYEQYF	TGTGCCATCAGTGAGTCGGACGGACCCTACGAGCAGTACTTC
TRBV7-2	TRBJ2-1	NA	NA	CASSLNGATASEQFF	TGTGCCAGCAGCTTAAATGGGGCCACAGCCAGTGAGCAGTTCTTC
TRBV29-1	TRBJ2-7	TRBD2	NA	CSVEVLTSGSYEQYF	TGCAGCGTTGAAGTTCTGACTAGCGGCTCCTACGAGCAGTACTTC
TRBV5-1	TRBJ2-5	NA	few	CASSLAVTETQYF	TGCGCCAGCAGCTTGGCAGTAACGGAGACCCAGTACTTC
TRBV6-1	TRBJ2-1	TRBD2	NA	CASSPGTSGGEQFF	TGTGCCAGCAGCCCAGGGACTAGCGGGGGGGAGCAGTTCTTC
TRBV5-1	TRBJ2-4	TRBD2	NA	CASSPAGGGGAGNIQYF	TGCGCCAGCAGCCCGGCTGGGGGCGGGGGGGCTGGAAACATTCAGTACTTC
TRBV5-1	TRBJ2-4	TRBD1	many	CASRKGTGMRPENIQYF	TGCGCCAGCAGGAAGGGGACAGGGATGCGGCCTGAAAACATTCAGTACTTC
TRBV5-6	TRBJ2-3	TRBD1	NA	CASSTPGTGALADTQYF	TGTGCCAGCAGCACCCCCGGGACAGGGGCTTTAGCAGATACGCAGTATTTT
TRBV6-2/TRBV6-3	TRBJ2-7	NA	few	CASSMLDSYEQYF	TGTGCCAGCTCGATGCTCGACTCCTACGAGCAGTACTTC
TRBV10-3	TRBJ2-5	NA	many	CAIGRTEETQYF	TGTGCCATCGGACGGACGGAAGAGACCCAGTACTTC
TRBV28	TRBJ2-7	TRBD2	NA	CASSLTRGFGTSGRVTYEQYF	TGTGCCAGCAGTTTAACGCGCGGGTTCGGGACTAGCGGGAGGGTAACCTACGAGCAGTACTTC
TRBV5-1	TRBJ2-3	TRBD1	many	CASSRDRGRGDTQYF	TGCGCCAGCAGCCGCGACAGGGGCCGCGGGGATACGCAGTATTTT
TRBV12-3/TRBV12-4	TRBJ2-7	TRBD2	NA	CASSLFSSSGSPYEQYF	TGTGCCAGCAGTTTGTTCTCAAGTAGCGGGAGTCCCTACGAGCAGTACTTC
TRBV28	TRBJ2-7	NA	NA	CASTLRQVGEQYF	TGTGCCAGCACCCTCCGGCAAGTGGGTGAGCAGTACTTC
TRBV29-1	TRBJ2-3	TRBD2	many	CSVSRGGTSTDTQYF	TGCAGCGTTTCCCGGGGGGGTACTAGCACAGATACGCAGTATTTT
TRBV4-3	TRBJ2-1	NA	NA	CASSQGGSGSYNEQFF	TGCGCCAGCAGCCAAGGTGGTAGCGGCTCCTACAATGAGCAGTTCTTC
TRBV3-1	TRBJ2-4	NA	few	CASSQGGAGKNIQYF	TGTGCCAGCAGCCAAGGCGGAGCAGGAAAAAACATTCAGTACTTC
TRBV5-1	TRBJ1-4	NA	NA	CASSLGVGGREKLFF	TGCGCCAGCAGCTTGGGGGTCGGGGGGCGTGAAAAACTGTTTTTT
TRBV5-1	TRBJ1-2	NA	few	CASSSTPPAGGPYGYTF	TGCGCCAGCAGCTCGACTCCCCCCGCGGGGGGACCCTATGGCTACACCTTC
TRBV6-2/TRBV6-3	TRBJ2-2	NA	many	CASSYGGPTNTGELFF	TGTGCCAGCAGTTACGGGGGTCCAACGAACACCGGGGAGCTGTTTTTT
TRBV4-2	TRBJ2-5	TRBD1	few	CASSPWGQGVETQYF	TGTGCCAGCAGCCCCTGGGGACAGGGGGTCGAGACCCAGTACTTC
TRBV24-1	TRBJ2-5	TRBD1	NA	CATGRQGARQETQYF	TGTGCCACCGGGAGACAGGGGGCGCGTCAAGAGACCCAGTACTTC
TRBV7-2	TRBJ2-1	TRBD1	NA	CASSSRDGTGGLLEQFF	TGTGCCAGCAGCTCTCGCGACGGGACAGGGGGGCTACTAGAGCAGTTCTTC
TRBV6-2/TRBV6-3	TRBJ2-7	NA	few	CASTRPLSYEQYF	TGTGCCAGCACCAGACCCCTCTCCTACGAGCAGTACTTC
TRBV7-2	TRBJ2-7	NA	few	CASSLAFGASSYEQYF	TGTGCCAGCAGCTTGGCCTTCGGGGCCTCTTCCTACGAGCAGTACTTC
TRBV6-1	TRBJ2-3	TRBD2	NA	CASTPGGFTDTQYF	TGTGCCAGCACTCCCGGGGGGTTCACAGATACGCAGTATTTT
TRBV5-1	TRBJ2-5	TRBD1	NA	CASSHRTGEETQYF	TGCGCCAGCAGCCACAGGACAGGGGAAGAGACCCAGTACTTC
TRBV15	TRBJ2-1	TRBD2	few	CATSRDPIAGGPNEQFF	TGTGCCACCAGCAGAGATCCCATAGCGGGGGGGCCCAATGAGCAGTTCTTC
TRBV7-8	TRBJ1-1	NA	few	CASSFVMNTEAFF	TGTGCCAGCAGCTTCGTGATGAACACTGAAGCTTTCTTT
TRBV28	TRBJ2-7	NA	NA	CASSLLAGQAEQYF	TGTGCCAGCAGTTTGTTAGCGGGACAGGCCGAGCAGTACTTC
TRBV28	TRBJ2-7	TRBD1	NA	CASSLSPGQGRYEQYF	TGTGCCAGCAGTTTATCACCGGGACAGGGGAGGTACGAGCAGTACTTC
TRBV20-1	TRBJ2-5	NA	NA	CSVQGEETQYF	TGCAGTGTTCAGGGTGAAGAGACCCAGTACTTC
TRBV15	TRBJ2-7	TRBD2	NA	CATSREAGTGYEQYF	TGTGCCACCAGCAGAGAAGCGGGGACTGGCTACGAGCAGTACTTC
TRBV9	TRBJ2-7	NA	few	CASSVAGYGAYEQYF	TGTGCCAGCAGCGTAGCAGGTTACGGGGCTTACGAGCAGTACTTC
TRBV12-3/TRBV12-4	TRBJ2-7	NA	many	CASSFVRGNYEQYF	TGTGCCAGCAGTTTCGTCAGGGGAAACTACGAGCAGTACTTC
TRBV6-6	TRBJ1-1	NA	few	CASSYSQGTEAFF	TGTGCCAGCAGTTACTCCCAGGGGACTGAAGCTTTCTTT
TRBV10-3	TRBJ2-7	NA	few	CAISGSQYYEQYF	TGTGCCATCAGTGGGAGTCAGTACTACGAGCAGTACTTC
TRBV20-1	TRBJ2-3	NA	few	CSAGHGDTQYF	TGCAGTGCCGGGCACGGAGATACGCAGTATTTT
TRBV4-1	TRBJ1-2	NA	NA	CASSPQPGLNYGYTF	TGCGCCAGCAGCCCTCAGCCAGGGCTTAACTATGGCTACACCTTC
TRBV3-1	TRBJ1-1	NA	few	CASSQDHQGWTEAFF	TGTGCCAGCAGCCAAGATCATCAGGGTTGGACTGAAGCTTTCTTT
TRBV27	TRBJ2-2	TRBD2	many	CASSLIRGSGRATGELFF	TGTGCCAGCAGTTTGATCCGCGGTAGCGGGAGGGCCACCGGGGAGCTGTTTTTT
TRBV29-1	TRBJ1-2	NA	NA	CSVPGVYTF	TGCAGCGTTCCGGGCGTCTACACCTTC
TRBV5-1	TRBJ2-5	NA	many	CASSLTALQETQYF	TGCGCCAGCAGCTTGACGGCATTACAAGAGACCCAGTACTTC
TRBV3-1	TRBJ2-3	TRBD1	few	CASSLTDRPPVWF	TGTGCCAGCAGCCTAACGGACAGGCCACCCGTTTGGTTT
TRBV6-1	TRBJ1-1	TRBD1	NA	CASRGTGMNTEAFF	TGTGCCAGCAGGGGGACAGGGATGAACACTGAAGCTTTCTTT
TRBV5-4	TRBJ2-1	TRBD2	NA	CASSKGLYNEQFF	TGTGCCAGCAGCAAGGGACTATACAATGAGCAGTTCTTC
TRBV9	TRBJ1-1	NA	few	CASSRRQSNTEAFF	TGTGCCAGCAGCCGCCGACAGTCGAACACTGAAGCTTTCTTT
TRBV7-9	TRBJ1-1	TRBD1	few	CASSPLSGGTEAFF	TGTGCCAGCAGCCCCCTGTCAGGGGGCACTGAAGCTTTCTTT
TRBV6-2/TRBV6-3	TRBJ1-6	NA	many	CASNEGPVIGSPLHF	TGTGCCAGCAACGAGGGCCCGGTGATAGGTTCACCCCTCCACTTT
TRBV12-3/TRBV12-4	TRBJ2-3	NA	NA	CASSLVSGWSTDTQYF	TGTGCCAGCAGTTTAGTGAGCGGTTGGAGCACAGATACGCAGTATTTT
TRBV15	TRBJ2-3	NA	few	CATSRASVGVVDTQYF	TGTGCCACCAGCAGAGCAAGCGTGGGGGTTGTAGATACGCAGTATTTT
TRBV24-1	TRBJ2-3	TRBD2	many	CATNLAGADTQYF	TGTGCCACAAATCTAGCGGGAGCAGATACGCAGTATTTT
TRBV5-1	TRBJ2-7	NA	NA	CASSGTAFSYEQYF	TGCGCCAGCAGCGGAACAGCTTTCTCCTACGAGCAGTACTTC